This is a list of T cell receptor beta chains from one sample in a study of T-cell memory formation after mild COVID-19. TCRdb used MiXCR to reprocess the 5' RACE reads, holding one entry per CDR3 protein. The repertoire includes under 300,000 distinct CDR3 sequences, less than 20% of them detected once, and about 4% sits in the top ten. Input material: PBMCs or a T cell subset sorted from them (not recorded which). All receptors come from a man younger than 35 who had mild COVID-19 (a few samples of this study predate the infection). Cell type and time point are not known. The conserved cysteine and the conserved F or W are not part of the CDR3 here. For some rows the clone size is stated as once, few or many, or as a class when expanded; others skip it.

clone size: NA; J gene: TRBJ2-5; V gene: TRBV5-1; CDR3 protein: ASSLEPSGGAKETQY
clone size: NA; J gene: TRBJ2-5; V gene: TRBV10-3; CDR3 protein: ATADGWAGETQY
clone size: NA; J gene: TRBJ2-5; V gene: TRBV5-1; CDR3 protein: ASSLARTGEETQY
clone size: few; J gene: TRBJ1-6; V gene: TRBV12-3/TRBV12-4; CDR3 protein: ASSPGMGSPLH
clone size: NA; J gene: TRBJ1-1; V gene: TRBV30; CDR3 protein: AWSAGGIMAF
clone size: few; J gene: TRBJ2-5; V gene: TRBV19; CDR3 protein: ASSITTGPQETQY
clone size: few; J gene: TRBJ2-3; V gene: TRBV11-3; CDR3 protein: ASSLDRGLDTQY
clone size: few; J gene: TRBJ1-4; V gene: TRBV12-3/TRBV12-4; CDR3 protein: ASSFTSNEKLF
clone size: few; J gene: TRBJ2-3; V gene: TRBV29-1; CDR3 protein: SVATSGTSTDTQY
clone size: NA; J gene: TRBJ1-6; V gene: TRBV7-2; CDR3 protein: ASSSNSPGNNSPLH
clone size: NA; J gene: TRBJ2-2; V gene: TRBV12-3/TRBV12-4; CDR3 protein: ASSPPPSANTGELF
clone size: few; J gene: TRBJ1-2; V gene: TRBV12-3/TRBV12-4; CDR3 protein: ASRPRGRGYGYT
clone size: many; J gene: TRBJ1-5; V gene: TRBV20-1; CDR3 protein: SASPGRMTPQH
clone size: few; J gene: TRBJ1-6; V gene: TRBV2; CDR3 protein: ASSIRDRNSPLH
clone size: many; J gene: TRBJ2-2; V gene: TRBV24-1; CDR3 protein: ATSDLQGRPEAGELF
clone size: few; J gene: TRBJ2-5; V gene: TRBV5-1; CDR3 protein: ASSLAAARETQY
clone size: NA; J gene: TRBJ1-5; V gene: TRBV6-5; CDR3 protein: ASSRGTGRNQPQH
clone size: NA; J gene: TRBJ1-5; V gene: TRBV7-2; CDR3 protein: ASSLSMGKPQH
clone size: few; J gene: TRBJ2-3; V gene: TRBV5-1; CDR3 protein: ASSLLGGTDTQY
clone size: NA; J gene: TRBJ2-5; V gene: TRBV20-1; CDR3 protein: SARGPAETQY
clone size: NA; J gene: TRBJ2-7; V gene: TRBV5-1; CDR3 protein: ASSLELSEQY
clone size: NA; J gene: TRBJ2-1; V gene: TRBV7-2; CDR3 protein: ASSSGGPGTYNEQF
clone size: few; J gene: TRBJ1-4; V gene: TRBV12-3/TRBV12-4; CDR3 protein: ASSRQGGFEKLF
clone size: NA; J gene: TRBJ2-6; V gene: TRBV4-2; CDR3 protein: ASSQYGRGRSSGANVLT
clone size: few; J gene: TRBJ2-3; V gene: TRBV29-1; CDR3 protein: SVDGGATTDTQY
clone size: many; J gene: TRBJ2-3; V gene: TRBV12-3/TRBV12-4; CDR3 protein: ASSSPSGGAPDTQY
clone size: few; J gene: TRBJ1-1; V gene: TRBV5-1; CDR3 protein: ASSQGQGWNTEAF